The entry below describes one T cell receptor beta chain. Antigen: not known. TCRdb's table, derived via immunoSEQ multiplex PCR, lists solely in-frame clones and lacks some. The table lists about 140,000 clones, around nine tenths of them singletons. The sample is drawn from a study of T cell responses to AZD1222 COVID-19 vaccine. Findings and caveats of the study: The peak T cell response came first, and repertoires were sampled only after it. The sample set comprised mostly white British donors with more females, and clonal diversity was possibly underestimated. Dominant at 160-218 and 743-854, vaccine-associated CD4 TCRs also spanned spike.

This CDR3 comprises 12 residues. CDR1 is MNHEY, CDR2 SVGEGT, per germline. V gave up 7 bases and J gave up 5 bases, with 9 bases separating them. The material sequenced was peripheral blood, taken 28 days after the second AZD1222 dose. This receptor was identified in an adult who received the AZD1222 COVID-19 vaccine. The chain joins TRBV6-2 or TRBV6-3 to TRBJ1-5, with a tentative D call TRBD1 (5 bases). The CDR3 spells CASNPRDQPQHF. In nucleotides, the CDR3 is TGTGCCAGCAACCCCAGGGATCAGCCCCAGCATTTT.